The clone carrying this T cell receptor (beta chain) was observed many times. The antigen is unknown. The entry originates in a study of T-cell memory formation after mild COVID-19. General study points: There were some responding clones in pre-infection memory, which suggested that cross-reactive memory had joined.

TCRdb reanalysed the 5' RACE reads using MiXCR and keeps one entry per CDR3 protein. This sample has 300,000 to 350,000 distinct CDR3 sequences, with roughly 13% found just once. Germline V lookup: CDR1 SGHNT, CDR2 YYREEE (reference sequence). The CDR3 has 13 residues. V lost 0 bases to trimming and J lost 6 bases, with 7 bases between them. The genes are TRBV5-4 and TRBJ2-1; D gene unclear. The sample was PBMCs or a T cell subset sorted from them (not recorded which). The clonotype originates from a man between 18 and 29 years old who had mild COVID-19 (a few samples of this study predate the infection). Cell type and time point are not known. CDR3 sequence (DNA): TGTGCCAGCAGCTTGGCCGTATCCAATGAGCAGTTCTTC. Its protein product is CASSLAVSNEQFF.